The rows below give T cell receptor beta chains drawn from one sample of a study of blood T cell repertoires in COVID-19. Assay used: immunoSEQ multiplex PCR; TCRdb lists only in-frame clones, some missing. The table lists about 160,000 clones, approximately 86% of them singletons. The specimen was peripheral blood. The receptors stem from a man older than 75 with COVID-19, enrolled during active disease. Each CDR3 is given with its conserved first and last residue.

v_gene,CDR3aa
TRBV27,CASSLGQGSYNEQFF
TRBV11-2,CASSLERGTGGTYSNQPQHF
TRBV2,CASSGTLNTEAFF
TRBV12-3/TRBV12-4,CASSYAGIGAFF
TRBV27,CASSPPPIGRDTEAFF
TRBV9,CASSVRSRGYEQYF
TRBV7-3,CASSMSGGFDEQYF
TRBV7-2,CASSFKWNTEAFF
TRBV28,CASSLSGETQYF
TRBV6-5,CASSYPGQGETEAFF
TRBV7-9,CASTSEGKAFF
TRBV7-2,CASSFQGITEAFF
TRBV2,CASRLGGGNEKLFF
TRBV9,CASSQGRLAGVYEQYF
TRBV20-1,CSAGQGKTQYF
TRBV9,CASTTGQGNYGYTF
TRBV27,CASGPGQGYEQYF
TRBV19,CASSIGQGEKLFF
TRBV3-1/TRBV3-2,CASSQDRRTSPYNEQFF
TRBV29-1,CSVAQTQQVSYNEQFF
TRBV2,CASTPARGNYGYTF
TRBV2,CASRKGQGNTEAFF
TRBV6-5,CASSRGLAPSYEQYF
TRBV19,CATTERQNEKLFF
TRBV5-4,CASSPGTSNEQFF
TRBV9,CASSVSSSTDTQYF
TRBV19,CASSYGHRSYEQYF
TRBV7-7,CASSRTENTEAFF
TRBV5-1,CASSSGQANYGYTF
TRBV6-1,CASSEQGPFNTEAFF
TRBV6-1,CASSFPTQGRSGYTF
TRBV5-8,CASSLIGAYGYTF
TRBV6-2/TRBV6-3,CASSRGGGGYEQYF
TRBV18,CASSRQGADEQFF
TRBV5-1,CASSLAGQTQETQYF
TRBV27,CASSGRGGATNTGELFF
TRBV9,CASSPDYLDSPLHF
TRBV2,CASTNDRAGYTF
TRBV18,CASSPRTGGSNTEAFF
TRBV2,CASIKDRGSSPLHF
TRBV29-1,CSVQGVLYTEAFF
TRBV24-1,CATSDDRINTGELFF
TRBV2,CASSAYRATNEKLFF